Presented here are 19 T cell receptor beta chains from one specimen sequenced in a study of blood T cell repertoires in COVID-19. Sequencing used immunoSEQ multiplex PCR; TCRdb keeps in-frame clones, though not all of them. The sample consists of approximately 270,000 clones, roughly 84% of them appearing once. The sequenced sample consisted of peripheral blood. Source of these receptors: a human donor with COVID-19, enrolled during active disease. The donor label of this sample is uncertain.

The chain uses TRBV6-6 and TRBJ1-5; D might be TRBD1 (5 bases). The V gene lost 7 bases and the J gene lost 2 bases, with 18 bases spanning the gap. The CDR3 has 16 amino acids. The germline gives CDR1 MNHNY, CDR2 SVGAGI (reference sequence). The CDR3 region has the DNA TGTGCCAGCACCCGCTTCGGCGGGGGGGGCAATCAGCCCCAGCATTTT. It is translated as CASTRFGGGGNQPQHF.

This chain connects TRBV29-1 to TRBJ2-1; tentatively, D is TRBD2 (5 bases). The germline gives CDR1 SQVTM, CDR2 ANQGSEA. Trimming pared 5 bases from V and 8 bases from J, leaving 10 bases between. This CDR3 region has 11 residues. The CDR3 DNA reads TGCAGCGTTCGGGGAAGGGATGAGCAGTTCTTC. Translated, it gives CSVRGRDEQFF.

Here the CDR3 reads CASSLQGENSPLHF. The CDR3 DNA reads TGTGCCAGCAGCTTACAGGGGGAAAATTCACCCCTCCACTTT. The V call is TRBV11-3, the J call TRBJ1-6; TRBD1 agrees at 7 bases. V gave up 2 bases and J gave up 7 bases; unmatched junction bases: 2. The CDR3 spans 14 residues. Germline-derived CDR1 and CDR2 are SGHNT and YENEEA.

The chain is built from TRBV9 and TRBJ2-1; 10 bases align to TRBD2. Germline CDR1 is SGDLS and CDR2 is YYNGEE. Trimming cost V 0 bases and J 2 bases; bases outside gene matches: 8. The CDR3 runs 18 residues. CDR3 bases: TGTGCCAGCAGCGTAGAGTCCCACGGGACTAGCGCCTACAATGAGCAGTTCTTC. Its protein is CASSVESHGTSAYNEQFF.

The chain couples TRBV9 to TRBJ2-1; 13 bases line up with TRBD2. The ends lost 3 bases at V and 5 bases at J; junction bases unmatched: 5. CDR1 SGDLS and CDR2 YYNGEE come from the germline V gene. The length of the CDR3 is 16 residues. The CDR3 sequence: CASSASGTSGNNEQFF. The CDR3 DNA reads as TGTGCCAGCAGCGCATCCGGGACTAGCGGGAACAATGAGCAGTTCTTC.

V usage is TRBV24-1 and J usage is TRBJ1-5, with 11 positions matching TRBD1. The junction had 8 bases not matched to a gene; V was cut back by 5 bases and J by 6 bases. CDR3 length: 16 residues. Germline V gives CDR1 KGHDR, CDR2 SFDVKD. The CDR3 DNA reads TGTGCCACCAGTGGGCCGGACAGGGGGCCGGGTCAGCCCCAGCATTTT. Residues: CATSGPDRGPGQPQHF.

This chain uses TRBV10-3 with TRBJ1-2; D is uncertain. The V end was cut by 1 base, the J end by 6 bases, with 15 bases between. The CDR3 covers 15 residues. Germline-derived CDR1 and CDR2 are ENHRY and SYGVKD. The CDR3 region is CAISEWLGGEDGYTF. Here the CDR3 DNA reads TGTGCCATCAGTGAGTGGCTGGGCGGGGAGGATGGCTACACCTTC.

This chain connects TRBV7-8 to TRBJ1-1; 8 bases agree with TRBD1. V gave up 2 bases and J gave up 4 bases; unmatched junction bases: 9. Germline CDR1 and CDR2: SGHVS and FQNEAQ. The CDR3 totals 16 residues. This chain's CDR3 is CASSLTPQGASTEAFF. CDR3 DNA sequence: TGTGCCAGCAGCTTAACGCCCCAGGGGGCGAGCACTGAAGCTTTCTTT.

The rearrangement joins TRBV3-1 (or the pseudogene TRBV3-2) to TRBJ1-1; D is ambiguous. Trimming shortened V by 6 bases and J by 2 bases, and 16 bases separated the two germline ends. Per the germline V gene, CDR1 is LGHDT and CDR2 is YNNKEL (reference sequence). CDR3 length: 15 residues. The CDR3 sequence: CASSRRGTANTEAFF. The CDR3 DNA reads as TGTGCCAGCAGTCGACGGGGAACAGCCAACACTGAAGCTTTCTTT.

The V gene is TRBV12-3 or TRBV12-4, the J gene TRBJ1-1, with D unclear. CDR3 length: 11 residues. V was cut by 5 bases and J by 3 bases, with 4 bases left in between. The CDR3 DNA reads as TGTGCCAGCAGTCAATACACTGAAGCTTTCTTT. Amino acid sequence: CASSQYTEAFF.

This chain links TRBV28 with TRBJ1-6, with TRBD1 as a possible D gene (5 bases). Trimming removed 3 bases at V and 11 bases at J, with 17 bases between. The CDR3 has 15 amino acids. From germline, CDR1 is MDHEN and CDR2 SYDVKM. CDR3: CASSLEPPRGTPLHF. DNA of the CDR3: TGTGCCAGCAGTTTGGAGCCCCCCCGGGGGACACCCCTCCACTTT.

This rearrangement joins TRBV5-1 to TRBJ2-6; TRBD2 is a possible D gene (5 bases). CDR3 size: 16 residues. In germline, CDR1 is SGHRS, CDR2 YFSETQ. Trimming cost V 3 bases and J 0 bases, with 10 bases left between them. In DNA, the CDR3 is TGCGCCAGCAGCTCGGGATTCGTCTCTGGGGCCAACGTCCTGACTTTC. Amino acid sequence: CASSSGFVSGANVLTF. The full variable domain, its missing parts supplied by reference TRBV5-1 and TRBJ2-6, is KAGVTQTPRYLIKTRGQQVTLSCSPISGHRSVSWYQQTPGQGLQFLFEYFSETQRNKGNFPGRFSGRQFSNSRSEMNVSTLELGDSALYLCASSSGFVSGANVLTFGAGSRLTVL.

The chain combines TRBV4-1 with TRBJ2-7; D may be TRBD2 (6 bases). V lost 1 base to trimming and J lost 3 bases, with 13 bases between them. The CDR3 runs 15 residues. The germline V gene encodes CDR1 MGHRA and CDR2 YSYEKL. The CDR3 spells CASSQVLALGYEQYF. The CDR3 nucleotides read TGCGCCAGCAGCCAAGTTCTAGCGTTAGGCTACGAGCAGTACTTC.

This chain connects TRBV6-2 or TRBV6-3 to TRBJ2-7; 7 bases line up with TRBD1. Germline assignment: CDR1 MNHEY and CDR2 SVGEGT. This CDR3 has 14 amino acids. J gave up 5 bases and V 2 bases, and 6 bases lay outside the gene matches. The CDR3 DNA sequence: TGTGCCAGCAGTTACGGACAGGTGGGGGACGAGCAGTACTTC. Protein sequence: CASSYGQVGDEQYF.

The J gene is TRBJ1-1, the V gene TRBV5-1; 7 bases agree with TRBD1. The V and J ends lost 0 bases and 1 base, in that order; junction bases with no gene match: 6. CDR3 length: 16 residues. Germline loops: CDR1 SGHRS, CDR2 YFSETQ. CDR3 in amino acids: CASSLDGQEPNTEAFF. CDR3 nucleotides: TGCGCCAGCAGCTTGGACGGACAGGAGCCGAACACTGAAGCTTTCTTT.

The J gene is TRBJ1-1, the V gene TRBV25-1; 7 bases are a match to TRBD1. The germline CDR1 and CDR2 sequences are MGHDK and SYGVNS. Losses at the gene ends were 6 bases for V and 3 bases for J; bases not matched to a gene: 7. The CDR3 is 14 amino acids. The CDR3 DNA sequence: TGTGCCAGCAGACAGACAGGGATCGACACTGAAGCTTTCTTT. Protein product: CASRQTGIDTEAFF. Using reference TRBV25-1 and TRBJ1-1 for the parts outside the CDR3, the full variable domain is EADIYQTPRYLVIGTGKKITLECSQTMGHDKMYWYQQDPGMELHLIHYSYGVNSTEKGDLSSESTVSRIRTEHFPLTLESARPSHTSQYLCASRQTGIDTEAFFGQGTRLTVV.

The chain joins TRBV18 to TRBJ1-2, with 12 positions matching TRBD1. The CDR3 loop spans 16 amino acids. Germline-derived CDR1 and CDR2 are KGHSH and LQKENI. The V and J ends lost 6 bases and 1 base, in that order; junction bases with no gene match: 6. CDR3 loop: CASSPGQGANNYGYTF. The CDR3 DNA reads TGTGCCAGCTCTCCGGGACAGGGGGCAAATAACTATGGCTACACCTTC.

The genes are TRBV12-3 or TRBV12-4 and TRBJ1-1; no clear D gene. The CDR3 extends over 13 amino acids. V lost 0 bases, J lost 1 base, and 3 bases lay in between. The CDR3 bases are TGTGCCAGCAGTTTAGCCGGGAACACTGAAGCTTTCTTT. It codes for CASSLAGNTEAFF.

The rearrangement uses TRBV27 and TRBJ1-4, with 7 bases identical to TRBD1. This CDR3 is 17 amino acids long. The J segment lost 1 base and the V segment lost 5 bases, leaving 10 bases of the junction unmatched. Per the germline V gene, CDR1 is MNHEY and CDR2 is SMNVEV (reference sequence). The CDR3 sequence is CASSSYRGMETNEKLFF. The CDR3 nucleotides are TGTGCCAGCAGTAGTTACAGGGGAATGGAAACTAATGAAAAACTGTTTTTT.